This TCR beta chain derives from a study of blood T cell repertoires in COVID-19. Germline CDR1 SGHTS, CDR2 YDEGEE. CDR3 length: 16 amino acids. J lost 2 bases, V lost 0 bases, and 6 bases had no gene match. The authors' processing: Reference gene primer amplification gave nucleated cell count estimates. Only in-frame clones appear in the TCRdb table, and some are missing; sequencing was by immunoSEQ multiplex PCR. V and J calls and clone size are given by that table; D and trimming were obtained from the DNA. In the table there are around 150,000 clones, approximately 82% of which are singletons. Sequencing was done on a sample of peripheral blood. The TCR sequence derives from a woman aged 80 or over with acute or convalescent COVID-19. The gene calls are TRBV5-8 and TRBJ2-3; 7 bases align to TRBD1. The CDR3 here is CASSLGLRGNTDTQYF. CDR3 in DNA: TGTGCCAGCAGCTTGGGTCTCAGGGGGAACACAGATACGCAGTATTTT.